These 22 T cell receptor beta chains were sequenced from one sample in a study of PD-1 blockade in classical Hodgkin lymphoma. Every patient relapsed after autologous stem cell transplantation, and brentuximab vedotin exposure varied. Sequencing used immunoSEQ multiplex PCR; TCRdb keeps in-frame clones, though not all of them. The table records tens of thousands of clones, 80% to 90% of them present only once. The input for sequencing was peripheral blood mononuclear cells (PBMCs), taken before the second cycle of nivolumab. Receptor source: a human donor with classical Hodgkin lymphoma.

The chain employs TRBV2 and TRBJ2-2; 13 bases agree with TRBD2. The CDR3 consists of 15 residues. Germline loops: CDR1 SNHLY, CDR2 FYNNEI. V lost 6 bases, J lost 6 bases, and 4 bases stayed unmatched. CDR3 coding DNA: TGTGCCAGCAGCCGACTAGCGGGGGGCTCCGGGGAGCTGTTTTTT. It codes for CASSRLAGGSGELFF.

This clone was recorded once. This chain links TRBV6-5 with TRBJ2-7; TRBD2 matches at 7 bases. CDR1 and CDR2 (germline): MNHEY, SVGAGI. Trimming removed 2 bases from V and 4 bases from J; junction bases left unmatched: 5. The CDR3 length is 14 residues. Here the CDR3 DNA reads TGTGCCAGCAGTTACGCCGGGGAGGGATACGAGCAGTACTTC. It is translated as CASSYAGEGYEQYF.

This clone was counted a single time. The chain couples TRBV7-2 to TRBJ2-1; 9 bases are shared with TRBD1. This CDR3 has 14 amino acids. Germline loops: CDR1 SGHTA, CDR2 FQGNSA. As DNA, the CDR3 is TGTGCGAGCCTGAGGGACAGGGCCTACAATGAGCAGTTCTTC. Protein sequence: CASLRDRAYNEQFF.

CDR3 nucleotides: TGTGCCATCAGCAGACTAGCGGGGAAAGAGACCCAGTACTTC. It is translated as CAISRLAGKETQYF. J is TRBJ2-5 and V is TRBV10-3, with 11 bases fitting TRBD2. The CDR3 consists of 14 residues. Trimming removed 6 bases from V and 3 bases from J; junction bases left unmatched: 3. Per the germline V gene, CDR1 is ENHRY and CDR2 is SYGVKD.

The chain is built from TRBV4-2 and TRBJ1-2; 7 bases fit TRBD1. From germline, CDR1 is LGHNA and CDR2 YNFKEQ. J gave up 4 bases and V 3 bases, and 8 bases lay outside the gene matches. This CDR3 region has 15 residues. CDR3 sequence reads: CASSHPGQLFYGYTF. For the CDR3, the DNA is TGTGCCAGCAGCCACCCGGGACAGCTCTTCTATGGCTACACCTTC.

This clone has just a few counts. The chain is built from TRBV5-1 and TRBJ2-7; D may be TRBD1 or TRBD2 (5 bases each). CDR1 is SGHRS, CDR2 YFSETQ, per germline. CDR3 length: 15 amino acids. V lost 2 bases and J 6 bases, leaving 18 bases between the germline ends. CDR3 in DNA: TGCGCCAGCAGCTTTATCCCCGGACGGGACGGCGAGCAGTACTTC. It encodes CASSFIPGRDGEQYF.

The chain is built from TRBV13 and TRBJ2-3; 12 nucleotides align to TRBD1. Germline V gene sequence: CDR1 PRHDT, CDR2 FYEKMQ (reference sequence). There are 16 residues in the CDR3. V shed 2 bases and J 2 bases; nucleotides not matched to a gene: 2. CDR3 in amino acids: CASSLRDRGPTDTQYF. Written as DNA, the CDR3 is TGTGCCAGCAGCTTACGGGACAGGGGGCCCACAGATACGCAGTATTTT.

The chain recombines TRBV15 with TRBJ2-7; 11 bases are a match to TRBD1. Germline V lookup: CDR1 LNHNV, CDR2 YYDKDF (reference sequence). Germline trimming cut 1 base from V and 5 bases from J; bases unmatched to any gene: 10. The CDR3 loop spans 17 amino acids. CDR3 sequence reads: CATSRAPRTGGINEQYF. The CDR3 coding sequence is TGTGCCACCAGCAGAGCCCCCCGGACAGGGGGCATCAACGAGCAGTACTTC. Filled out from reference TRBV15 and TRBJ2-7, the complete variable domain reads DAMVIQNPRYQVTQFGKPVTLSCSQTLNHNVMYWYQQKSSQAPKLLFHYYDKDFNNEADTPDNFQSRRPNTSFCFLDIRSPGLGDTAMYLCATSRAPRTGGINEQYFGPGTRLTVT.

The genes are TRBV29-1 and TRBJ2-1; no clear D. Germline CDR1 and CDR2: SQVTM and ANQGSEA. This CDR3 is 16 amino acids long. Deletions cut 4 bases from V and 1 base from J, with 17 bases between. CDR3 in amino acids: CSVVGLSVQSYNEQFF. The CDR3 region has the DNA TGCAGCGTTGTCGGTCTGTCTGTGCAGTCCTACAATGAGCAGTTCTTC.

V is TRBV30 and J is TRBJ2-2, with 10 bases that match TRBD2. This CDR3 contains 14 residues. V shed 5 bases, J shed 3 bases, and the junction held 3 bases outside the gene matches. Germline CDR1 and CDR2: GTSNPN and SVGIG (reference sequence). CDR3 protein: CAWERGGYTGELFF. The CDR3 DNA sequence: TGTGCCTGGGAGCGGGGGGGGTACACCGGGGAGCTGTTTTTT.

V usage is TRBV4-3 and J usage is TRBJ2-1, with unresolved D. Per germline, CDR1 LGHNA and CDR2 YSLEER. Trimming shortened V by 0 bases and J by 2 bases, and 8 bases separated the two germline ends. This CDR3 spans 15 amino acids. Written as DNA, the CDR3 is TGCGCCAGCAGCCAAGAGCGGATAACCTACAATGAGCAGTTCTTC. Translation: CASSQERITYNEQFF.

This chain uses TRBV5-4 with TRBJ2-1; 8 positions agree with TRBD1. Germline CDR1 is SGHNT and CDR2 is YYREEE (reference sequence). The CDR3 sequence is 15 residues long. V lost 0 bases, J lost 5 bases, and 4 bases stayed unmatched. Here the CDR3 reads CASSLAGQANNEQFF. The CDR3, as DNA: TGTGCCAGCAGCTTGGCGGGACAGGCGAACAATGAGCAGTTCTTC.

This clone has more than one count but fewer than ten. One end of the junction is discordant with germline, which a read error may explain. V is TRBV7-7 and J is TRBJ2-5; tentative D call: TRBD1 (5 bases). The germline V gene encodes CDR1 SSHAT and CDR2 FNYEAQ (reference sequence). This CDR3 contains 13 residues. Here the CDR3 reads CASSLGQGKTQYF. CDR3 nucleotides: TGTGCTAGCAGCTTAGGTCAGGGCAAGACCCAGTACTTC.

The CDR3 DNA sequence: TGTGCCAGCAGCTTAGGCCTAAGCGGTGGCTACACCTTC. Residues: CASSLGLSGGYTF. The chain has TRBV11-2 and TRBJ1-2; D is unresolved. Germline-derived CDR1 and CDR2 are SGHAT and FQNNGV. V shed 1 base and J shed 7 bases, with 10 bases lying between them. This CDR3 contains 13 residues.

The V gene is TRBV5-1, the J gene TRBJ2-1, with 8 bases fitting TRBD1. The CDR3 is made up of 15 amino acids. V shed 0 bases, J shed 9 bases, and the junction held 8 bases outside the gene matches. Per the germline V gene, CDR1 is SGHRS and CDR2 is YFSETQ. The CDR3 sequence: CASSLAVTGATEQFF. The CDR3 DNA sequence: TGCGCCAGCAGCTTGGCCGTGACAGGGGCTACTGAGCAGTTCTTC.

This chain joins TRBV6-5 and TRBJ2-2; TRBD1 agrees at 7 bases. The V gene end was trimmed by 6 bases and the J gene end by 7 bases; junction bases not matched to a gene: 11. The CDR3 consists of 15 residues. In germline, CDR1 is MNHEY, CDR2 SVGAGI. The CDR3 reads CASRRQGRIDGELFF. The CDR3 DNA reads TGTGCCAGCAGGCGACAGGGTAGGATCGACGGGGAGCTGTTTTTT.

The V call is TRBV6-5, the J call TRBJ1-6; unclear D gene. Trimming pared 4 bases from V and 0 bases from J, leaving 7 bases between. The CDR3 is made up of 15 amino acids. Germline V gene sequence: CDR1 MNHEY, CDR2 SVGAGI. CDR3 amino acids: CASSSLSSYNSPLHF. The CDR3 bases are TGTGCCAGCAGTTCGCTGAGCTCCTATAATTCACCCCTCCACTTT.

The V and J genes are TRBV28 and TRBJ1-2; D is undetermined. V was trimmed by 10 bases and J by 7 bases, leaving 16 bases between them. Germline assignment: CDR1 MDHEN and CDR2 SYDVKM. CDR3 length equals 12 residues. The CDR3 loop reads CATQTLGLGYTF. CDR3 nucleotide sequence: TGTGCCACCCAAACTTTAGGGCTTGGCTACACCTTC.

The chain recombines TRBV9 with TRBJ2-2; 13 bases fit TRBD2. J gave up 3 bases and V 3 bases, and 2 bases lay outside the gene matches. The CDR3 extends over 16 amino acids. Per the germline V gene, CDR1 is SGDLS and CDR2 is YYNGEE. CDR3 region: CASSGTSGGHTGELFF. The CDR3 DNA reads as TGTGCCAGCAGCGGGACTAGCGGGGGACACACCGGGGAGCTGTTTTTT.

The CDR3, as DNA: TGCAGCGGGCGGGACACACTTACAGATACGCAGTATTTT. Protein: CSGRDTLTDTQYF. J is TRBJ2-3 and V is TRBV29-1; D is possibly TRBD1 or TRBD2 (6 bases each). From germline, CDR1 is SQVTM and CDR2 ANQGSEA. The V gene lost 7 bases and the J gene lost 3 bases, with 14 bases spanning the gap. CDR3 length: 13 amino acids.

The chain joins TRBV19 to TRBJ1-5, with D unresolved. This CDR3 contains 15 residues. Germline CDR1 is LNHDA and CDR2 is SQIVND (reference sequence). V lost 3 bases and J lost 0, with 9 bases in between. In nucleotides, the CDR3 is TGTGCCAGTAGTATCATCCCCAATAGCAATCAGCCCCAGCATTTT. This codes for CASSIIPNSNQPQHF.

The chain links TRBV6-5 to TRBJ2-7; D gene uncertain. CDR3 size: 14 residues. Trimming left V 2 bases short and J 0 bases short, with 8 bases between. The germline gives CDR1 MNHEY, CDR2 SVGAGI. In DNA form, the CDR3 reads TGTGCCAGCAGTTACGACTGGGTCTCCTACGAGCAGTACTTC. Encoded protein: CASSYDWVSYEQYF.